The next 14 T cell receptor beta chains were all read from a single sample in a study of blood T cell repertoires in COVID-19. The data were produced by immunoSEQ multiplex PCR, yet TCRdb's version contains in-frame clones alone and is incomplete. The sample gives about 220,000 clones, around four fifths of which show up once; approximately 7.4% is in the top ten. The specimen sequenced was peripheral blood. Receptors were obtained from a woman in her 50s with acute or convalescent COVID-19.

For the CDR3, the DNA is TGTGCCAGCAGCCCGGGAGACGGTCCAGTTTGGGAGACCCAGTACTTC. It encodes CASSPGDGPVWETQYF. The chain joins TRBV11-2 to TRBJ2-5; D possibly corresponds to TRBD2 (6 bases). The ends were cut back, 5 bases at V and 5 bases at J, with 21 bases in the middle. The CDR3 is 16 residues long. Germline V gene lookup returns CDR1 SGHAT and CDR2 FQNNGV.

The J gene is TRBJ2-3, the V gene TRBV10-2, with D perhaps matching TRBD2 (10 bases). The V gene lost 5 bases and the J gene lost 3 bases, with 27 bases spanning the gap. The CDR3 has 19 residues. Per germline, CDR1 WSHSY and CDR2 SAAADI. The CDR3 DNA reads TGCGCCAGCAGTTTGACAGGGGGTGGTTCTAGCGGGAGTACAGATACGCAGTATTTT. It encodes CASSLTGGGSSGSTDTQYF.

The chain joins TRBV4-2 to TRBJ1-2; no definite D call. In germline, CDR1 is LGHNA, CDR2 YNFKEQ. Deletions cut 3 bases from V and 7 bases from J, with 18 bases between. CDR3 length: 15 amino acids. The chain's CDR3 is CASSHEIPVAGGYTF. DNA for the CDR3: TGTGCCAGCAGCCATGAGATACCGGTGGCGGGTGGCTACACCTTC.

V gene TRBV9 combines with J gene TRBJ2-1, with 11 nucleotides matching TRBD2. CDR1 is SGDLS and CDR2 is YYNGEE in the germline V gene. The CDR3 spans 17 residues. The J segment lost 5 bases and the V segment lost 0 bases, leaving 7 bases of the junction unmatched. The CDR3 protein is CASSVEPLAGGNNEQFF. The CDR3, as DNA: TGTGCCAGCAGCGTAGAGCCGCTAGCGGGAGGTAACAATGAGCAGTTCTTC.

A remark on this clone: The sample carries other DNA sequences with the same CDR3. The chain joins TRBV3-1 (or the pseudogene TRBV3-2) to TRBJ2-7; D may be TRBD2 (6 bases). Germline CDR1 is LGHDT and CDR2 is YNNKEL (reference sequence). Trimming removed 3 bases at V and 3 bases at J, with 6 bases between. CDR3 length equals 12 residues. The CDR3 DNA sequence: TGTGCCAGCAGCCAGGGAGGCTACGAGCAGTACTTC. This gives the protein CASSQGGYEQYF.

CDR3 amino acids: CASSFGTSPLRETQYF. CDR3 nucleotide sequence: TGTGCCAGCAGCTTCGGGACTAGCCCCCTGCGGGAGACCCAGTACTTC. V and J are TRBV7-2 and TRBJ2-5; TRBD2 agrees at 9 bases. The trim removed 3 bases at V and 5 bases at J, leaving 10 bases unmatched. The CDR3 is made up of 16 amino acids. Per germline, CDR1 SGHTA and CDR2 FQGNSA. Using reference TRBV7-2 and TRBJ2-5 for the parts outside the CDR3, the full variable domain is GAGVSQSPSNKVTEKGKDVELRCDPISGHTALYWYRQSLGQGLEFLIYFQGNSAPDKSGLPSDRFSAERTGGSVSTLTIQRTQQEDSAVYLCASSFGTSPLRETQYFGPGTRLLVL.

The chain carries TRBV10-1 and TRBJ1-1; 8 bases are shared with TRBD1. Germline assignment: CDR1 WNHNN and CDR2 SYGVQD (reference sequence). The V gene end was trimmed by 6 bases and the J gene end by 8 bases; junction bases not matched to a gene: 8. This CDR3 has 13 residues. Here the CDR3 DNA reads TGCGCCAGCAGAGGACAGGGCCCGGGGGAAGCTTTCTTT. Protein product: CASRGQGPGEAFF.

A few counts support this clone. The CDR3 protein is CASSPSGQGLTEAFF. The CDR3 nucleotides are TGTGCCAGCTCACCCTCAGGACAGGGCTTAACTGAAGCTTTCTTT. J is TRBJ1-1 and V is TRBV18; 8 bases map to TRBD1. V dropped 3 bases and J dropped 5; count of bases not matched to a gene: 8. This CDR3 comprises 15 residues. Germline V gene lookup returns CDR1 KGHSH and CDR2 LQKENI.

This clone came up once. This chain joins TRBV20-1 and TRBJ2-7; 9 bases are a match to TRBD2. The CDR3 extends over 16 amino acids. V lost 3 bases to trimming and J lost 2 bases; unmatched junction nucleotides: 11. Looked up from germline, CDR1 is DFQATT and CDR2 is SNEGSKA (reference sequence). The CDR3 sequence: CSASDRGREGPYEQYF. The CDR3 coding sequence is TGCAGTGCTAGTGATCGTGGGCGGGAGGGACCCTACGAGCAGTACTTC.

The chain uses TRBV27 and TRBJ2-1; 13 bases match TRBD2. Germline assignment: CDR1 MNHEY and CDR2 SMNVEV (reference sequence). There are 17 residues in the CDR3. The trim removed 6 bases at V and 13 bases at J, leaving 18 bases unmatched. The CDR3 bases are TGTGCCAGCAGGAGTTTAGGGGAACTAGCGGGAGGGCCGGGTCAGTTCTTC. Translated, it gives CASRSLGELAGGPGQFF.

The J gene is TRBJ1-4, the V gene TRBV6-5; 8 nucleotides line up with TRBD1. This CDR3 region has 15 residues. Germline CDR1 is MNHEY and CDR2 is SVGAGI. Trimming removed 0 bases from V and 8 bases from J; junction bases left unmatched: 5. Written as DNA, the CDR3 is TGTGCCAGCAGTTACTCGACAGGGGAAGCAGAAAAACTGTTTTTT. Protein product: CASSYSTGEAEKLFF.

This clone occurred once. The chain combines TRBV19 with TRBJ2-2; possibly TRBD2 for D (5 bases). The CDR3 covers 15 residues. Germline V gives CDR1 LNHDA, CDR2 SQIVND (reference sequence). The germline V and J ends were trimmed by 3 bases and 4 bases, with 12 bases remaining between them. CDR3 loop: CASSMYGLRTGELFF. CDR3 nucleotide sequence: TGTGCCAGTAGTATGTATGGACTCCGCACCGGGGAGCTGTTTTTT.

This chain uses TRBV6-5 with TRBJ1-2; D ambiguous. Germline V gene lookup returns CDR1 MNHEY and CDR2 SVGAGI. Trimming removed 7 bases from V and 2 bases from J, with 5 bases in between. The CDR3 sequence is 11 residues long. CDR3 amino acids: CASTVNYGYTF. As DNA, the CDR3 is TGTGCCAGCACCGTAAACTATGGCTACACCTTC.

The DNA for the CDR3 is TGTGCCAGCAGCGGACAGGGGCGGAACACTGAAGCTTTCTTT. Translating it yields CASSGQGRNTEAFF. The chain uses TRBV2 and TRBJ1-1, with 9 positions matching TRBD1. Germline V gene sequence: CDR1 SNHLY, CDR2 FYNNEI. V trimming: 6 bases; J trimming: 1 base; junction bases outside the gene matches: 3. CDR3 length: 14 amino acids.